In this sample, the clone carrying this T cell receptor (beta chain) turned up many times. Using MiXCR, TCRdb re-called clones from the PCR reads. The repertoire holds fewer than 45,000 clones, about 13% seen once, with approximately 9.5% in the top ten. CDR1 and CDR2 from the germline V gene are MDHEN and SYDVKM. There are 16 residues in the CDR3. Losses at the gene ends were 4 bases for V and 6 bases for J; bases not matched to a gene: 10. This sample is part of a study of metastatic and nonmetastatic thyroid tumors. No patient had received any treatment before thyroid surgery. Sequences were obtained from blood. V usage is TRBV28 and J usage is TRBJ1-5, with 9 bases matching TRBD1. The sequence was collected from a female donor with papillary thyroid cancer or a benign thyroid nodule (not recorded which). Some clones in this sample may be carry-over from other donors' samples. CDR3 coding DNA: TGTGCCAGCAGTTCAAGTTACAGGGGGCGAGGTCAGCCCCAGCATTTT. Protein sequence: CASSSSYRGRGQPQHF.